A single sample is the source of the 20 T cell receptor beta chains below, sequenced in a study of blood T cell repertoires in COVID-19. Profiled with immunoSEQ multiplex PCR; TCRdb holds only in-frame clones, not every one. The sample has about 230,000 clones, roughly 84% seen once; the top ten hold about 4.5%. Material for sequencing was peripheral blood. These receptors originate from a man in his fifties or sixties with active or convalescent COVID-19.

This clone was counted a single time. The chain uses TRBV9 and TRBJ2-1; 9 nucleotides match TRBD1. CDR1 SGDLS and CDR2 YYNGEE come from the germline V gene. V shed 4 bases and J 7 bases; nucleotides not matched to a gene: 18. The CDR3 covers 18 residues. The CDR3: CASSPRGDRVSSMNEQFF. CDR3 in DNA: TGTGCCAGCAGCCCCAGGGGGGACAGGGTTTCTTCAATGAATGAGCAGTTCTTC.

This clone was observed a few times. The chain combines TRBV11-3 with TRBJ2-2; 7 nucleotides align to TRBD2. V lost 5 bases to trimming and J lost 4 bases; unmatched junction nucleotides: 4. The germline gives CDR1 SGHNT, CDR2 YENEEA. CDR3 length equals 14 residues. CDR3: CASSPPGGTGELFF. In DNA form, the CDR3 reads TGTGCCAGCAGCCCCCCGGGGGGCACCGGGGAGCTGTTTTTT.

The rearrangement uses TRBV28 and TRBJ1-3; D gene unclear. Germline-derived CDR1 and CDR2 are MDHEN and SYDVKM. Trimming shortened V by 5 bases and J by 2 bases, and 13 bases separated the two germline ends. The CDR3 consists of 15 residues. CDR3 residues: CASSAPGIPGNTIYF. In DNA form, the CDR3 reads TGTGCCAGCAGTGCGCCGGGGATCCCTGGAAACACCATATATTTT. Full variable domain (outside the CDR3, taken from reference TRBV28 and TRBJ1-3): DVKVTQSSRYLVKRTGEKVFLECVQDMDHENMFWYRQDPGLGLRLIYFSYDVKMKEKGDIPEGYSVSREKKERFSLILESASTNQTSMYLCASSAPGIPGNTIYFGEGSWLTVV.

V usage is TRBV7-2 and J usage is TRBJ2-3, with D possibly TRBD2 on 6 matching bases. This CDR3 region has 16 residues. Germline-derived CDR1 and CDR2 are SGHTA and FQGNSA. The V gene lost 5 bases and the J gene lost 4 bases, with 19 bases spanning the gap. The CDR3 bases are TGTGCCAGCAGCCCACCCTCGGGCGGGGCTGCAGATACGCAGTATTTT. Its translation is CASSPPSGGAADTQYF.

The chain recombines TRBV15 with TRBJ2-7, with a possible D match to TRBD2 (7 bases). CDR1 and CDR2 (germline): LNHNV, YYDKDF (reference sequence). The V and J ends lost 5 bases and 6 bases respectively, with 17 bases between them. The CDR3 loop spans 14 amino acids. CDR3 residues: CATSVSRGLVEQYF. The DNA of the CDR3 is TGTGCCACCAGCGTATCGCGGGGGCTGGTCGAGCAGTACTTC.

The CDR3 DNA is TGTGCCAGCACGGGACAGGGGAGTTCACCCCTCCACTTT. Protein: CASTGQGSSPLHF. This rearrangement joins TRBV12-3 or TRBV12-4 to TRBJ1-6; 10 nucleotides align to TRBD1. CDR3 length: 13 residues. V dropped 7 bases and J dropped 9; count of bases not matched to a gene: 3.

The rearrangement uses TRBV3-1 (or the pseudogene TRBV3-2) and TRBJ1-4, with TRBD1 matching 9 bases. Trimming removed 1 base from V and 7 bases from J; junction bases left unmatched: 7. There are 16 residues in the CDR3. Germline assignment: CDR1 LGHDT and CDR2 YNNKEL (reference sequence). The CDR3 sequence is CASSQGVGQGTEKLFF. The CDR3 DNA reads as TGTGCCAGCAGCCAAGGGGTCGGACAGGGGACTGAAAAACTGTTTTTT.

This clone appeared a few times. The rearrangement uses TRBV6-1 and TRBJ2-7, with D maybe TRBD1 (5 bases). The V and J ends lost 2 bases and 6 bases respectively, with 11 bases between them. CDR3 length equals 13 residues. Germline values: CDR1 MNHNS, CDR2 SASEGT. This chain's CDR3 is CASSEIGATEQYF. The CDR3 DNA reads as TGTGCCAGCAGTGAAATAGGGGCTACCGAGCAGTACTTC.

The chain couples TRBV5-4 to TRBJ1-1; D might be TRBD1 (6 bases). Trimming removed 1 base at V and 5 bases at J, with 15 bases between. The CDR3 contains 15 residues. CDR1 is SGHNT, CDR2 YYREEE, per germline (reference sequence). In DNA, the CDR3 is TGTGCCAGCAGCTTGATCGGGGGGCTAGGGACTGAAGCTTTCTTT. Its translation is CASSLIGGLGTEAFF.

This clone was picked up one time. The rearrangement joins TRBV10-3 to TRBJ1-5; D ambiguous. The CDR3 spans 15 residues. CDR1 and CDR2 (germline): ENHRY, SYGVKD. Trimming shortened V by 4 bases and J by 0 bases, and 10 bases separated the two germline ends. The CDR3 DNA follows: TGTGCCATCAGTGGCGGCAGTAATAGCAATCAGCCCCAGCATTTT. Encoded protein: CAISGGSNSNQPQHF.

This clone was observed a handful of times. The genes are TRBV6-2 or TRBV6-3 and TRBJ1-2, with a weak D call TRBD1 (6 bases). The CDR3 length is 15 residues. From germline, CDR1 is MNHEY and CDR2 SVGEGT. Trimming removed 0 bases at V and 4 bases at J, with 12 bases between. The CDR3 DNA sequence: TGTGCCAGCAGTTACTCGATTACAGGGACCTATGGCTACACCTTC. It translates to CASSYSITGTYGYTF.

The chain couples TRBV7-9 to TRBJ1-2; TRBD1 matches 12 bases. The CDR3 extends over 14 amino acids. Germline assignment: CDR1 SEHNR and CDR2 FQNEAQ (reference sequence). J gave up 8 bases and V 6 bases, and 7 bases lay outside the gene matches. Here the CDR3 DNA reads TGTGCCAGCAGGGGGGACAGGGGGCCGTCGGGCTACACCTTC. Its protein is CASRGDRGPSGYTF. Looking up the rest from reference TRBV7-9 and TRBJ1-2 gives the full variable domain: DTGVSQNPRHKITKRGQNVTFRCDPISEHNRLYWYRQTLGQGPEFLTYFQNEAQLEKSRLLSDRFSAERPKGSFSTLEIQRTEQGDSAMYLCASRGDRGPSGYTFGSGTRLTVV.

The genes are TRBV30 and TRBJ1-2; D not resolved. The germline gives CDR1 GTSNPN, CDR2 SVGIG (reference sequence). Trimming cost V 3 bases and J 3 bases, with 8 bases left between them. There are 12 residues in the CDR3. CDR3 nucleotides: TGTGCCTGGAGGGGGAGGGACTATGGCTACACCTTC. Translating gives CAWRGRDYGYTF.

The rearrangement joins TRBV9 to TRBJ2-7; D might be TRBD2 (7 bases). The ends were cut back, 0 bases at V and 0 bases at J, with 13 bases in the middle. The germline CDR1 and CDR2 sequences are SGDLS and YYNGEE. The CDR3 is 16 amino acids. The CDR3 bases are TGTGCCAGCAGCGTAGGCCGGGGGGCGAGCTCCTACGAGCAGTACTTC. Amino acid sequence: CASSVGRGASSYEQYF.

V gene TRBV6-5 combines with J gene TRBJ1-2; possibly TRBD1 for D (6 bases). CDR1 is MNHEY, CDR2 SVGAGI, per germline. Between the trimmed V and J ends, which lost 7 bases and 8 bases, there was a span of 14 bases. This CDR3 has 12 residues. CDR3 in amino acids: CASTRWGRGYTF. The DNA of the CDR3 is TGTGCCAGCACGAGGTGGGGGCGAGGCTACACCTTC.

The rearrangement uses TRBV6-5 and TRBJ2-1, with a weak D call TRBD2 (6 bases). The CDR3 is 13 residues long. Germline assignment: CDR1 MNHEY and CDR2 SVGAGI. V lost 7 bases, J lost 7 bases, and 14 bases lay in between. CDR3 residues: CASTPGGSNEQFF. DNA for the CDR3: TGTGCCAGCACCCCCGGGGGATCTAATGAGCAGTTCTTC.

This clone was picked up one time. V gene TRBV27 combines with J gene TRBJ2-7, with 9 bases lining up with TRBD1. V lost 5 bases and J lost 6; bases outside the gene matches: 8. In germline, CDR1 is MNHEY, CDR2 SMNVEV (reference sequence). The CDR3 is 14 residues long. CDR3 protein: CASSPAGTGTEQYF. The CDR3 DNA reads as TGTGCCAGCAGTCCCGCCGGGACAGGGACCGAGCAGTACTTC.

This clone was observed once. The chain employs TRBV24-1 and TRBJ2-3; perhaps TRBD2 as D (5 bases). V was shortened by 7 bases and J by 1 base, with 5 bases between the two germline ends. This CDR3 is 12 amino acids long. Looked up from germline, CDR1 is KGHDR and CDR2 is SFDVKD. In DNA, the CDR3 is TGTGCCACCAGCGGGGGCACAGATACGCAGTATTTT. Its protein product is CATSGGTDTQYF.

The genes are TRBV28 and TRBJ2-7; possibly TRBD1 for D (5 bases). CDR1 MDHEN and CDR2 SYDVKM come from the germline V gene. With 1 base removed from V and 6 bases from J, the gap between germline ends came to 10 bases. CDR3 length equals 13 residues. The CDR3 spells CASSLLTEAEQYF. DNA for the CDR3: TGTGCCAGCAGTTTATTGACAGAAGCCGAGCAGTACTTC.

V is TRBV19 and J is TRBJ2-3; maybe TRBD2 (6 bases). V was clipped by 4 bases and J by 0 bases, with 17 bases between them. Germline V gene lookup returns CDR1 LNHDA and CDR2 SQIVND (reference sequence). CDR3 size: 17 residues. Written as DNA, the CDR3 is TGTGCCAGTAGTAGGGTGGGACCGGGAGCCAGCACAGATACGCAGTATTTT. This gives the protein CASSRVGPGASTDTQYF.